This TCR beta chain was sequenced for a study of blood T cell repertoires in COVID-19. Trimming left V 7 bases short and J 5 bases short, with 11 bases between. The length of the CDR3 is 11 residues. The V gene's germline CDR1 is DFQATT and CDR2 SNEGSKA (reference sequence). Sequencing used immunoSEQ multiplex PCR; TCRdb keeps in-frame clones, though not all of them. In the table there are 450,000 or so clones, around nine tenths of which are singletons. The sequence was collected from a man aged 18 to 30 with COVID-19, enrolled during active disease. Sequences were obtained from peripheral blood. V is TRBV20-1 and J is TRBJ2-5, with D possibly being TRBD2 (6 bases). The CDR3 nucleotides read TGCAGTGGGGGGGATCGTGAGACCCAGTACTTC. Amino acid sequence: CSGGDRETQYF.